This T cell receptor beta chain derives from a study of cytomegalovirus exposure and HLA in healthy donors. Study-wide findings and caveats: Immune exposure information comprised only CMV serostatus. In an earlier analysis, most TCR beta V segments were productive about 87% or about 30% of the time. The number of N-insertions in an Asian-associated ancestry cluster was reportedly below the approximately 700-donor mean in a later analysis. The authors later linked a missense DCLRE1C variant to TCR beta V- and J-gene trimming.

Turning to this clone: Antigen specificity is unknown.

This CDR3 spans 15 amino acids. Germline V gene sequence: CDR1 LNHNV, CDR2 YYDKDF (reference sequence). V shed 2 bases, J shed 7 bases, and the junction held 6 bases outside the gene matches. The PCR contained 60 Vbeta and 13 Jbeta primers. Sequencing was performed with immunoSEQ multiplex PCR; in TCRdb, only in-frame clones are kept and a portion is missing. Here the sample spans about 55,000 clones, approximately 80% being singletons. Sequences were obtained from PBMCs. This chain links TRBV15 with TRBJ1-4; 8 nucleotides match TRBD1. The clonotype originates from a female donor in good health and CMV-seronegative. The CDR3, as DNA: TGTGCCACCAGCAGACCGGACAGGGTGGGTGAAAAACTGTTTTTT. It encodes CATSRPDRVGEKLFF.